The 5 T cell receptor beta chains listed next were all sequenced from one sample in a study of blood T cell repertoires in COVID-19. Method: immunoSEQ multiplex PCR; TCRdb's copy keeps in-frame clones and lacks some. Found here are over 150,000 clones, approximately 80% of them singletons; the top ten hold 15% to 20%. The sample comprised PBMCs or T cells enriched from blood (not recorded which). These receptors originate from a woman aged 50 to 60 who had recovered from COVID-19.

V is TRBV27 and J is TRBJ1-4; a possible D gene is TRBD1 (5 bases). V lost 5 bases and J lost 5, with 21 bases in between. From germline, CDR1 is MNHEY and CDR2 SMNVEV (reference sequence). CDR3 length: 17 residues. The CDR3 DNA is TGTGCCAGCAGTCCCCCCCCAGGGAGGTTGGGGAATGAAAAACTGTTTTTT. Amino acids: CASSPPPGRLGNEKLFF.

This sequence joins TRBV7-2 and TRBJ2-4, with 9 positions matching TRBD2. The trim removed 1 base at V and 13 bases at J, leaving 8 bases unmatched. The CDR3 loop spans 14 amino acids. Looked up from germline, CDR1 is SGHTA and CDR2 is FQGNSA. This CDR3 reads CASSLEGIAGVQYF. CDR3 nucleotides: TGTGCCAGCAGCTTAGAAGGGATAGCGGGAGTCCAGTACTTC.

This CDR3 reads CASSFFGTIDYEQYF. CDR3 coding DNA: TGTGCCAGCAGCTTCTTCGGGACAATAGACTACGAGCAGTACTTC. This chain links TRBV7-9 with TRBJ2-7, with D maybe TRBD1 (6 bases). Germline V CDR1 and CDR2: SEHNR, FQNEAQ (reference sequence). V dropped 3 bases and J dropped 3 bases, with 15 bases sitting between them. This CDR3 has 15 residues.

The chain carries TRBV20-1 and TRBJ2-3; the match to TRBD2 covers 12 bases. V was pared by 3 bases and J by 3 bases, with 4 bases of the junction left unmatched. CDR1 DFQATT and CDR2 SNEGSKA come from the germline V gene (reference sequence). CDR3 length: 15 residues. DNA of the CDR3: TGCAGTGCTAGTTTTGGACTAGCGGGGACAGATACGCAGTATTTT. Translating it yields CSASFGLAGTDTQYF.

V usage is TRBV5-1 and J usage is TRBJ2-2; D not resolved. The V end was cut by 1 base, the J end by 4 bases, with 11 bases between. Germline V gene sequence: CDR1 SGHRS, CDR2 YFSETQ. The length of the CDR3 is 15 residues. The CDR3 sequence is CASSLPAPGTGELFF. The DNA for the CDR3 is TGCGCCAGCAGCTTGCCAGCCCCGGGCACCGGGGAGCTGTTTTTT.